One sample yielded the 7 T cell receptor beta chains listed below, sequenced in a study of Graves' ophthalmopathy and Graves' hyperthyroidism. For repertoire sequencing, the TCR beta CDR3 regions were amplified from RNA transcripts. HTBI-primed RT-PCR formed the first round, and a multiplex PCR formed the second. TCRdb reprocessed the multiplex PCR reads with MiXCR, giving one entry per CDR3 protein. The repertoire holds hundreds of thousands of distinct CDR3 sequences, with about 24% as singletons. Sequences were obtained from peripheral blood. The receptor set was obtained from a woman aged 18-30 years with stable Graves' hyperthyroidism. Some clones in this sample may be carry-over from other donors' samples.

This clonotype came up many times. The chain is built from TRBV7-9 and TRBJ1-5; 7 positions agree with TRBD1. There are 15 residues in the CDR3. V was pared by 5 bases and J by 6 bases, with 10 bases of the junction left unmatched. The V gene's germline CDR1 is SEHNR and CDR2 FQNEAQ (reference sequence). CDR3 sequence reads: CASSHGTAPGQPQHF. CDR3 DNA sequence: TGTGCCAGCAGCCATGGGACAGCCCCGGGTCAGCCCCAGCATTTT.

This clonotype was seen ten or more times. The chain carries TRBV5-1 and TRBJ1-1; tentatively, D is TRBD1 (5 bases). V was trimmed by 1 base and J by 6 bases, leaving 16 bases between them. There are 15 residues in the CDR3. CDR1 and CDR2 from the germline V gene are SGHRS and YFSETQ. The CDR3 loop reads CASSLMSGALAEAFF. CDR3 nucleotide sequence: TGCGCCAGCAGCTTGATGAGCGGGGCGCTGGCTGAAGCTTTCTTT.

This clonotype was counted many times. The V gene is TRBV12-3 or TRBV12-4, the J gene TRBJ2-5; 7 nucleotides agree with TRBD1. The J segment lost 1 base and the V segment lost 1 base, leaving 6 bases of the junction unmatched. CDR3 length: 16 residues. The CDR3 DNA reads as TGTGCCAGCAGTTTAGGGTACAGGGGCCCCCAAGAGACCCAGTACTTC. Its protein is CASSLGYRGPQETQYF.

This clonotype came up many times. The chain uses TRBV20-1 and TRBJ1-5; no definite D call. Germline CDR1 reads DFQATT; CDR2 reads SNEGSKA (reference sequence). The CDR3 consists of 13 residues. V dropped 5 bases and J dropped 7 bases, with 15 bases sitting between them. This chain's CDR3 is CSASEGFGQPQHF. In nucleotides, the CDR3 is TGCAGTGCTTCTGAAGGGTTCGGCCAGCCCCAGCATTTT.

A few counts support this clonotype. This rearrangement joins TRBV20-1 to TRBJ1-5, with D unclear. The CDR3 totals 14 residues. Trimming stripped 1 base from V and 2 bases from J, with 9 bases between. Germline V gene sequence: CDR1 DFQATT, CDR2 SNEGSKA (reference sequence). Here the CDR3 reads CSARVQYGNQPQHF. Here the CDR3 DNA reads TGCAGTGCTAGAGTACAGTACGGCAATCAGCCCCAGCATTTT.

This clonotype was seen repeatedly, ten times or more. CDR3 region: CASSNYRNTEAFF. In nucleotides, the CDR3 is TGTGCCAGTAGTAATTACAGGAACACTGAAGCTTTCTTT. The J gene is TRBJ1-1, the V gene TRBV19, with D unresolved. The CDR3 sequence is 13 residues long. With 4 bases removed from V and 1 base from J, the gap between germline ends came to 7 bases. Germline V gives CDR1 LNHDA, CDR2 SQIVND (reference sequence).

Only one count was recorded for this clonotype. The rearrangement links TRBV27 to TRBJ2-7; D ambiguous. V dropped 9 bases and J dropped 3 bases, with 9 bases sitting between them. Germline V gives CDR1 MNHEY, CDR2 SMNVEV (reference sequence). This CDR3 has 11 amino acids. The CDR3 loop reads CARLPYYEQYF. The DNA for the CDR3 is TGTGCCAGACTCCCTTACTACGAGCAGTACTTC.